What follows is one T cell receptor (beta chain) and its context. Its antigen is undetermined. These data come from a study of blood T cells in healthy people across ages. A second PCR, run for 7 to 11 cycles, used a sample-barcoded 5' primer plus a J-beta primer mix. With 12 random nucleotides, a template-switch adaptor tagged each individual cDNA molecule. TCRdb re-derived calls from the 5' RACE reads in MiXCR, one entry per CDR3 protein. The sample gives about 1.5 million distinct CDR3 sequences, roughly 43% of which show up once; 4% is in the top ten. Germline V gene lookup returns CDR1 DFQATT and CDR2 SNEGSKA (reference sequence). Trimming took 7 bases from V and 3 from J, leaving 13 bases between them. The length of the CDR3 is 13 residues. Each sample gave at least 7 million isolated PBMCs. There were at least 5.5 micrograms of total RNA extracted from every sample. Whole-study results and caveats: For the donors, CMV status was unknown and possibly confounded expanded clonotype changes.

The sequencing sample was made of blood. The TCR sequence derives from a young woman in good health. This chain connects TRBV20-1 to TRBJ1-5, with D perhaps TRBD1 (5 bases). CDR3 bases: TGCAGTGGGGGGGACGGGAACAATCAGCCCCAGCATTTT. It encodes CSGGDGNNQPQHF.